The 19 T cell receptor beta chains below were found in one sample sequenced in a study of T cells in Graves' hyperthyroidism and ophthalmopathy. Amplification targeted TCR beta CDR3 regions from RNA transcripts. HTBI primers were employed in a first-round RT-PCR of the TCR CDR3. TCRdb processed the multiplex PCR reads anew with MiXCR; each CDR3 protein has one entry. The sample has about 400,000 distinct CDR3 sequences, 15% to 18% seen once. Sequencing was done on a sample of blood. These receptors came from a woman aged 18-30 years with Graves' hyperthyroidism that later progressed to Graves' ophthalmopathy.

This clonotype showed up many times. The CDR3 DNA reads TGTGCCAGCAGGGCCGGGACAGGGGTTTTGAATGAGCAGTTCTTC. This sequence encodes CASRAGTGVLNEQFF. The chain is built from TRBV2 and TRBJ2-1; 10 bases fit TRBD1. The CDR3 has 15 residues. Germline lookup yields CDR1 SNHLY and CDR2 FYNNEI. J gave up 7 bases and V 6 bases, and 9 bases lay outside the gene matches.

This clonotype was seen repeatedly, ten times or more. The chain joins TRBV27 to TRBJ2-3; no reliable D call. In germline, CDR1 is MNHEY, CDR2 SMNVEV (reference sequence). Trimming cost V 7 bases and J 6 bases, with 11 bases left between them. The CDR3 extends over 12 amino acids. The CDR3 reads CASTSELDTQYF. The CDR3 bases are TGTGCCAGCACGTCAGAACTGGATACGCAGTATTTT.

V usage is TRBV6-8 and J usage is TRBJ2-5; D unclear. Germline CDR1 MNHGY, CDR2 SAAAGT. This CDR3 has 16 residues. The V and J ends lost 6 bases and 4 bases respectively, with 21 bases between them. The CDR3 nucleotides are TGTGCCAGCAGCCCTTTCGGTCAGCAGGAGCGAGAGACCCAGTACTTC. It specifies CASSPFGQQERETQYF.

For the CDR3, the DNA is TGTGCCAGTAGTATATATGGCGGGACTATCGCCGGGGAGCTGTTTTTT. It codes for CASSIYGGTIAGELFF. The J gene is TRBJ2-2, the V gene TRBV19, with 7 bases lining up with TRBD2. The CDR3 extends over 16 amino acids. The V segment lost 2 bases and the J segment 6 bases; nucleotides outside the gene matches: 9. The germline gives CDR1 LNHDA, CDR2 SQIVND (reference sequence).

This clonotype was seen repeatedly, ten times or more. This rearrangement joins TRBV30 to TRBJ2-1; TRBD2 agrees at 12 bases. The V gene end was trimmed by 4 bases and the J gene end by 8 bases; junction bases not matched to a gene: 3. The CDR3 sequence is 13 residues long. Per germline, CDR1 GTSNPN and CDR2 SVGIG (reference sequence). The CDR3 reads CAWKLAGGYEQFF. Written as DNA, the CDR3 is TGTGCCTGGAAGCTAGCGGGAGGGTATGAGCAGTTCTTC. Combining the CDR3 with reference TRBV30 and TRBJ2-1 gives the whole variable domain SQTIHQWPATLVQPVGSPLSLECTVEGTSNPNLYWYRQAAGRGLQLLFYSVGIGQISSEVPQNLSASRPQDRQFILSSKKLLLSDSGFYLCAWKLAGGYEQFFGPGTRLTVL.

This clonotype was observed a few times. With a much larger clone just one base away, this may be a read error. The rearrangement joins TRBV20-1 to TRBJ2-7; possibly TRBD1 for D (5 bases). Germline CDR1 DFQATT, CDR2 SNEGSKA (reference sequence). There are 12 residues in the CDR3. CDR3 in DNA: TGCAGTGCAAGACAGAGCTCCTACGAGCAGTGCTTC. Protein sequence: CSARQSSYEQCF.

The chain employs TRBV27 and TRBJ2-3; D could derive from TRBD1 or TRBD2 (5 bases each). Trimming cost V 5 bases and J 0 bases, with 15 bases left between them. The CDR3 spans 16 residues. Per germline, CDR1 MNHEY and CDR2 SMNVEV (reference sequence). DNA for the CDR3: TGTGCCAGCAGTGAGGGGACGGACCCGAGCACAGATACGCAGTATTTT. This codes for CASSEGTDPSTDTQYF.

This clonotype was detected many times. This chain connects TRBV2 to TRBJ2-7; the match to TRBD1 covers 7 bases. Germline CDR1 is SNHLY and CDR2 is FYNNEI. V was pared by 3 bases and J by 6 bases, with 5 bases of the junction left unmatched. The CDR3 sequence is 13 residues long. CDR3 loop: CASSDGAGGEQYF. The DNA for the CDR3 is TGTGCCAGCAGTGACGGCGCAGGGGGCGAGCAGTACTTC. Looking up the rest from reference TRBV2 and TRBJ2-7 gives the full variable domain: EPEVTQTPSHQVTQMGQEVILRCVPISNHLYFYWYRQILGQKVEFLVSFYNNEISEKSEIFDDQFSVERPDGSNFTLKIRSTKLEDSAMYFCASSDGAGGEQYFGPGTRLTVT.

This clonotype was recorded at least ten times. The chain combines TRBV3-1 with TRBJ2-1; 7 bases agree with TRBD2. The CDR3 runs 16 residues. CDR1 and CDR2 from the germline V gene are LGHDT and YNNKEL (reference sequence). Losses at the gene ends were 0 bases for V and 5 bases for J; bases not matched to a gene: 7. The CDR3 here is CASSQEWRLANNEQFF. For the CDR3, the DNA is TGTGCCAGCAGCCAAGAGTGGCGACTAGCTAACAATGAGCAGTTCTTC.

This clonotype appeared a few times. The gene calls are TRBV2 and TRBJ1-1, with D perhaps TRBD1 (5 bases). The V and J ends lost 7 bases and 10 bases respectively, with 10 bases between them. Germline CDR1 and CDR2: SNHLY and FYNNEI. This CDR3 comprises 10 residues. The CDR3 loop is CASIGGRAFF. CDR3 DNA sequence: TGTGCCAGCATTGGGGGTAGAGCTTTCTTT.

This clonotype came up a few times. V gene TRBV6-2 or TRBV6-3 combines with J gene TRBJ1-5; D possibly corresponds to TRBD1 (6 bases). Looked up from germline, CDR1 is MNHEY and CDR2 is SVGEGT. This CDR3 is built from 15 residues. V was cut by 11 bases and J by 0 bases, with 17 bases left in between. CDR3 loop: CAARVTGSSNQPQHF. In nucleotides, the CDR3 is TGTGCCGCCCGCGTTACAGGGTCTAGCAATCAGCCCCAGCATTTT.

This clonotype was picked up many times. This chain connects TRBV5-1 to TRBJ2-7; D gene ambiguous. Trimming shortened V by 2 bases and J by 2 bases, and 8 bases separated the two germline ends. Germline V CDR1 and CDR2: SGHRS, YFSETQ. This CDR3 region has 13 residues. CDR3 DNA: TGCGCCAGCAGCTTCGGAATAACCTACGAGCAGTACTTC. Protein: CASSFGITYEQYF. Variable domain in full (rest from reference TRBV5-1 and TRBJ2-7): KAGVTQTPRYLIKTRGQQVTLSCSPISGHRSVSWYQQTPGQGLQFLFEYFSETQRNKGNFPGRFSGRQFSNSRSEMNVSTLELGDSALYLCASSFGITYEQYFGPGTRLTVT.

This clonotype was picked up many times. The V and J genes are TRBV6-2 or TRBV6-3 and TRBJ2-3; weak D call: TRBD2 (5 bases). The CDR3 loop spans 13 amino acids. Per the germline V gene, CDR1 is MNHEY and CDR2 is SVGEGT. V lost 8 bases, J lost 5 bases, and 14 bases lay in between. The CDR3 DNA sequence: TGTGCCAGCCCAGCGGTCCCACGAGATACGCAGTATTTT. It encodes CASPAVPRDTQYF.

At least ten counts were recorded for this clonotype. The chain joins TRBV20-1 to TRBJ1-2; tentatively, D is TRBD1 (5 bases). From germline, CDR1 is DFQATT and CDR2 SNEGSKA (reference sequence). Between the trimmed V and J ends, which lost 4 bases and 1 base, there was a span of 10 bases. CDR3 length equals 13 residues. The CDR3 loop reads CSATQGLNYGYTF. The CDR3 region has the DNA TGCAGTGCTACCCAGGGACTTAACTATGGCTACACCTTC.

This clonotype was observed at least ten times. The chain has TRBV5-5 and TRBJ2-1, with TRBD1 identical over 11 bases. Germline trimming cut 7 bases from V and 3 bases from J; bases unmatched to any gene: 6. The germline CDR1 and CDR2 sequences are SGHKS and YYEKEE (reference sequence). There are 15 residues in the CDR3. The CDR3 is CASGGQGGIYNEQFF. For the CDR3, the DNA is TGTGCCAGCGGGGGACAGGGGGGGATCTACAATGAGCAGTTCTTC.

Ten or more counts support this clonotype. CDR3 nucleotides: TGCGCCAGCAGCGAGGACAGAGGACAGCCCCAGCATTTT. It translates to CASSEDRGQPQHF. This chain connects TRBV5-1 to TRBJ1-5; D is possibly TRBD1 (6 bases). CDR1 SGHRS and CDR2 YFSETQ come from the germline V gene. The CDR3 totals 13 residues. Trimming cost V 4 bases and J 7 bases, with 12 bases left between them.

This clonotype appeared many times. The chain uses TRBV2 and TRBJ2-1; D is tentatively TRBD1 or TRBD2 (5 bases each). The germline V and J ends were trimmed by 6 bases and 9 bases, with 18 bases remaining between them. This CDR3 contains 14 residues. Germline V gives CDR1 SNHLY, CDR2 FYNNEI. The CDR3 reads CASSARGQQVEQFF. CDR3 coding DNA: TGTGCCAGCAGCGCTCGGGGCCAGCAGGTTGAGCAGTTCTTC.

V gene TRBV2 combines with J gene TRBJ2-7; TRBD1 aligns across 7 bases. CDR1 is SNHLY and CDR2 is FYNNEI in the germline V gene. J gave up 0 bases and V 6 bases, and 11 bases lay outside the gene matches. The CDR3 spans 16 residues. DNA for the CDR3: TGTGCCAGCAGCTATCACGACAGGGCCCTCTCCTACGAGCAGTACTTC. This sequence encodes CASSYHDRALSYEQYF. The full variable domain, in which reference TRBV2 and TRBJ2-7 provide the parts outside the CDR3, is EPEVTQTPSHQVTQMGQEVILRCVPISNHLYFYWYRQILGQKVEFLVSFYNNEISEKSEIFDDQFSVERPDGSNFTLKIRSTKLEDSAMYFCASSYHDRALSYEQYFGPGTRLTVT.

This clonotype was seen at least ten times. V and J are TRBV3-1 and TRBJ2-7; 8 positions agree with TRBD1. V lost 0 bases, J lost 6 bases, and 7 bases stayed unmatched. Per the germline V gene, CDR1 is LGHDT and CDR2 is YNNKEL (reference sequence). The CDR3 spans 15 residues. CDR3 sequence: CASSQERTGLTEQYF. CDR3 nucleotide sequence: TGTGCCAGCAGCCAAGAAAGGACAGGGTTGACCGAGCAGTACTTC.